One and the same sample provided the 9 T cell receptor beta chains below, sequenced in a study of blood T cell repertoires in COVID-19. Clones were sequenced by immunoSEQ multiplex PCR, and TCRdb holds only the in-frame ones, with some missing. The sample has approximately 140,000 clones; approximately 90% are singletons. Sequenced input: peripheral blood. Every receptor here comes from a man aged 18 to 35 with COVID-19, enrolled during active disease.

This chain joins TRBV29-1 and TRBJ1-1, with a possible D match to TRBD1 (5 bases). With 4 bases removed from V and 0 bases from J, the gap between germline ends came to 12 bases. CDR3 length: 14 amino acids. From germline, CDR1 is SQVTM and CDR2 ANQGSEA. CDR3 in DNA: TGCAGCGTTGCACTCCAGACAGTGAACACTGAAGCTTTCTTT. Protein sequence: CSVALQTVNTEAFF.

The chain is built from TRBV7-9 and TRBJ1-3; possibly TRBD1 for D (5 bases). This CDR3 has 16 amino acids. CDR1 is SEHNR, CDR2 FQNEAQ, per germline (reference sequence). V shed 5 bases and J shed 4 bases, with 18 bases lying between them. The DNA for the CDR3 is TGTGCCAGCAGCCCGGGGGGAGGCCGTCTCGGAAACACCATATATTTT. Translating it yields CASSPGGGRLGNTIYF.

The CDR3 DNA reads TGTGCCTGGAGTTTAGGGGGCCTCTACAATGAGCAGTTCTTC. Amino acids: CAWSLGGLYNEQFF. The V and J genes are TRBV30 and TRBJ2-1, with 7 bases matching TRBD1. J was trimmed by 3 bases and V by 2 bases; bases with no gene match: 4. The CDR3 extends over 14 amino acids. CDR1 is GTSNPN, CDR2 SVGIG, per germline (reference sequence).

The chain uses TRBV5-5 and TRBJ2-7, with 11 positions matching TRBD1. CDR1 and CDR2 (germline): SGHKS, YYEKEE (reference sequence). V gave up 4 bases and J gave up 6 bases; unmatched junction bases: 6. The CDR3 spans 14 residues. The CDR3 spells CASSHGTGGGEQYF. The CDR3 DNA reads as TGTGCCAGCAGCCACGGGACAGGGGGAGGCGAGCAGTACTTC. Variable domain in full (rest from reference TRBV5-5 and TRBJ2-7): DAGVTQSPTHLIKTRGQQVTLRCSPISGHKSVSWYQQVLGQGPQFIFQYYEKEERGRGNFPDRFSARQFPNYSSELNVNALLLGDSALYLCASSHGTGGGEQYFGPGTRLTVT.

Of note for this clone: At one end, the junction sequence differs from germline, possibly due to a read error. The V call is TRBV24-1, the J call TRBJ1-4, with D possibly TRBD1 on 5 matching bases. This CDR3 comprises 18 residues. Germline V gene lookup returns CDR1 KGHDR and CDR2 SFDVKD. CDR3 loop: CATTGGNFDLPSNEKLLF. The DNA for the CDR3 is TGTGCCACCACGGGGGGTAATTTCGACTTGCCCTCTAATGAAAAACTGCTTTTT.

The chain joins TRBV24-1 to TRBJ2-1; 11 bases are shared with TRBD1. Trimming took 3 bases from V and 8 from J; bases not matched to a gene: 5. CDR1 and CDR2 (germline): KGHDR, SFDVKD. The CDR3 covers 15 residues. The CDR3 DNA reads TGTGCCACCAGTGATCGGGACAGGGGGAAGGATGAGCAGTTCTTC. It is translated as CATSDRDRGKDEQFF.

The chain joins TRBV19 to TRBJ2-2, with D tentatively TRBD2 (6 bases). Trimming stripped 1 base from V and 7 bases from J, with 7 bases between. The germline gives CDR1 LNHDA, CDR2 SQIVND (reference sequence). The CDR3 runs 13 residues. The CDR3 DNA sequence: TGTGCCAGTAGTATAGTGACTAGCGGGGAGCTGTTTTTT. Translated: CASSIVTSGELFF.

This sequence joins TRBV11-2 and TRBJ2-7; the match to TRBD1 covers 10 bases. The germline V gene encodes CDR1 SGHAT and CDR2 FQNNGV. V dropped 5 bases and J dropped 5; count of bases not matched to a gene: 9. CDR3 length: 15 amino acids. In nucleotides, the CDR3 is TGTGCCAGCAGCCCGATGCGGACAGGGGGGAACGAGCAGTACTTC. Translated: CASSPMRTGGNEQYF.

V gene TRBV7-9 combines with J gene TRBJ1-1; TRBD1 aligns across 7 bases. The V segment lost 1 base and the J segment 5 bases; nucleotides outside the gene matches: 10. Looked up from germline, CDR1 is SEHNR and CDR2 is FQNEAQ (reference sequence). The CDR3 length is 16 residues. The CDR3 region is CASSLEVYSTGTEAFF. In DNA, the CDR3 is TGTGCCAGCAGCTTAGAAGTATATTCGACAGGGACTGAAGCTTTCTTT.